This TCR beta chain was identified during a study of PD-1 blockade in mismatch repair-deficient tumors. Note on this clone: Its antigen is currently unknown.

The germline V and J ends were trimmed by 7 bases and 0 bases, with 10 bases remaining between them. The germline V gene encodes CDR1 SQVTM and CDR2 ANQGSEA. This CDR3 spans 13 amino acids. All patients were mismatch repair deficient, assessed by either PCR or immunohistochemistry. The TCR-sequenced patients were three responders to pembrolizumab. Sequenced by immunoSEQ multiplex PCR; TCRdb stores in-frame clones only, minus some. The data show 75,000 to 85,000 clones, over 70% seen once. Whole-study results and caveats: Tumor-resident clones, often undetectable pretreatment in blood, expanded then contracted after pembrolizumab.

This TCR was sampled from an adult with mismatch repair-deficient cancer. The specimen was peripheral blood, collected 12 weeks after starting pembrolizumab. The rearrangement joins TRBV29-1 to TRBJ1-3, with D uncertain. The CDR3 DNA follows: TGCAGCGCCCAGGAGGCCTCTGGAAACACCATATATTTT. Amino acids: CSAQEASGNTIYF. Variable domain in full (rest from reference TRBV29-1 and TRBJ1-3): SAVISQKPSRDICQRGTSLTIQCQVDSQVTMMFWYRQQPGQSLTLIATANQGSEATYESGFVIDKFPISRPNLTFSTLTVSNMSPEDSSIYLCSAQEASGNTIYFGEGSWLTVV.